This TCR beta chain was identified in a study of cytomegalovirus exposure and HLA in healthy donors. The V and J ends lost 0 bases and 2 bases, in that order; junction bases with no gene match: 4. This CDR3 has 15 amino acids. Germline-derived CDR1 and CDR2 are GTSNPN and SVGIG (reference sequence). The PCR employed 60 Vbeta primers together with 13 Jbeta primers. Method: immunoSEQ multiplex PCR; TCRdb's copy keeps in-frame clones and lacks some. This sample carries approximately 110,000 clones, less than 20% of them seen once, and the ten largest clones take about 1.9%. Findings and limits, study-wide: Later, an analysis showed that TCR beta chains associated with HLA were more clonally expanded than others that were equally common. The authors listed approximately 150 TCR beta chains as cytomegalovirus-associated.

This clone appeared a few times. Its antigen is currently unknown. The receptor comes from a woman under 30 in good health and CMV-seronegative. Specimen: PBMCs. This rearrangement joins TRBV30 to TRBJ2-3, with 8 bases lining up with TRBD2. CDR3 loop: CAWSVGSGNTDTQYF. In DNA form, the CDR3 reads TGTGCCTGGAGTGTAGGTAGCGGGAACACAGATACGCAGTATTTT.